This T cell receptor (beta chain) was recorded in a study of beta chain features in type 1 diabetes. Reverse transcribing all isolated RNA meant expressed TCRB transcripts were sequenced. TCRdb's table, derived via immunoSEQ multiplex PCR, lists solely in-frame clones and lacks some. The sample holds under 300,000 clones, less than 35% seen once. Per germline, CDR1 SGDLS and CDR2 YYNGEE. The CDR3 sequence is 19 residues long. V lost 2 bases and J 0 bases, leaving 18 bases between the germline ends. The TCR was taken from a man in his thirties or forties in good health. This chain uses TRBV9 with TRBJ2-6, with D possibly being TRBD2 (6 bases). Sequencing was done on a sample of central memory CD4+ T cells from blood. The DNA for the CDR3 is TGTGCCAGCAGCGTGCGTGAGACTAGGGCCGGCTCTGGGGCCAACGTCCTGACTTTC. It translates to CASSVRETRAGSGANVLTF.